The 21 T cell receptor beta chains reported below all come from one sample, sequenced in a study of T cells after yellow fever vaccination. TCRdb reprocessed the 5' RACE reads via MiXCR and lists one record per CDR3 protein. The table has 550,000 to 750,000 distinct CDR3 sequences, about 13% seen once. This material consisted of PBMCs, taken on the day of the yellow fever booster vaccination. The receptors were gathered from a man under 40 who received the YFV17D yellow fever vaccine.

The table lists this clonotype with a few counts. The rearrangement links TRBV20-1 to TRBJ2-5, with D maybe TRBD2 (5 bases). Germline assignment: CDR1 DFQATT and CDR2 SNEGSKA (reference sequence). The CDR3 length is 16 residues. The V gene lost 5 bases and the J gene lost 2 bases, with 21 bases spanning the gap. CDR3 sequence reads: CSAPDPRRGLQETQYF. The DNA of the CDR3 is TGCAGTGCTCCCGACCCCCGGCGCGGGCTACAAGAGACCCAGTACTTC.

This clonotype was recorded many times. The chain is built from TRBV10-2 and TRBJ2-1; D uncertain. Germline V gives CDR1 WSHSY, CDR2 SAAADI. Trimming cost V 2 bases and J 8 bases, with 10 bases left between them. The CDR3 has 13 residues. CDR3 residues: CASSETDRYEQFF. CDR3 DNA: TGCGCCAGCAGTGAGACTGATAGATATGAGCAGTTCTTC.

This rearrangement joins TRBV20-1 to TRBJ1-5; D may be TRBD1 (5 bases). Germline values: CDR1 DFQATT, CDR2 SNEGSKA (reference sequence). The CDR3 runs 14 residues. CDR3 in amino acids: CGGKGPEGNQPQHF. CDR3 in DNA: TGCGGGGGTAAGGGACCGGAGGGCAATCAGCCCCAGCATTTT.

The rearrangement joins TRBV4-3 to TRBJ2-7; D ambiguous. The CDR3 loop spans 13 amino acids. Germline loops: CDR1 LGHNA, CDR2 YSLEER. The V end was cut by 1 base, the J end by 9 bases, with 13 bases between. CDR3 loop: CASSQGLEEGQYF. DNA for the CDR3: TGCGCCAGCAGCCAAGGACTCGAGGAAGGGCAGTACTTC.

This clonotype turned up a few times. The V call is TRBV9, the J call TRBJ1-1, with D possibly matching TRBD1 (6 bases). V lost 4 bases, J lost 9 bases, and 13 bases lay in between. This CDR3 has 12 residues. Germline CDR1 is SGDLS and CDR2 is YYNGEE. The CDR3 DNA sequence: TGTGCCAGCAGCCCTCAGACAGGACAAGCTTTCTTT. This encodes CASSPQTGQAFF. Full variable domain (outside the CDR3, taken from reference TRBV9 and TRBJ1-1): DSGVTQTPKHLITATGQRVTLRCSPRSGDLSVYWYQQSLDQGLQFLIQYYNGEERAKGNILERFSAQQFPDLHSELNLSSLELGDSALYFCASSPQTGQAFFGQGTRLTVV.

The chain uses TRBV4-3 and TRBJ1-1, with D tentatively TRBD1 (5 bases). With 4 bases removed from V and 1 base from J, the gap between germline ends came to 16 bases. This CDR3 spans 16 amino acids. The germline V gene encodes CDR1 LGHNA and CDR2 YSLEER. DNA of the CDR3: TGCGCCAGCAGCCGATGGTGGGAGGGACCGAACACTGAAGCTTTCTTT. It translates to CASSRWWEGPNTEAFF.

This chain joins TRBV6-5 and TRBJ2-4; D might be TRBD2 (6 bases). The CDR3 has 14 residues. In germline, CDR1 is MNHEY, CDR2 SVGAGI. The V end was cut by 2 bases, the J end by 4 bases, with 9 bases between. Written as DNA, the CDR3 is TGTGCCAGCAGTTACGCGGGGAAGAAAAACATTCAGTACTTC. It codes for CASSYAGKKNIQYF.

The rearrangement joins TRBV5-5 to TRBJ1-4; 11 nucleotides line up with TRBD1. Losses at the gene ends were 3 bases for V and 5 bases for J; bases not matched to a gene: 9. The germline CDR1 and CDR2 sequences are SGHKS and YYEKEE (reference sequence). The CDR3 spans 17 residues. In nucleotides, the CDR3 is TGTGCCAGCAGCTCAAGTCCCGGGACAGGGGGGAATGAAAAACTGTTTTTT. It translates to CASSSSPGTGGNEKLFF.

V is TRBV18 and J is TRBJ1-6; TRBD1 aligns across 8 bases. The CDR3 totals 16 residues. CDR1 KGHSH and CDR2 LQKENI come from the germline V gene. With V trimmed by 6 bases and J by 9 bases, 13 bases remained unmatched. This CDR3 is CASSSRTGQDASPLHF. The CDR3 region has the DNA TGTGCCAGCTCCTCAAGGACAGGGCAAGACGCTTCACCCCTCCACTTT.

This chain connects TRBV11-3 to TRBJ2-2, with 8 bases that match TRBD2. With V trimmed by 2 bases and J by 1 base, 3 bases remained unmatched. Germline V gives CDR1 SGHNT, CDR2 YENEEA. This CDR3 comprises 16 residues. CDR3 nucleotides: TGTGCCAGCAGCTTACAGGGACTAGGGAACACCGGGGAGCTGTTTTTT. Amino acids: CASSLQGLGNTGELFF.

The chain combines TRBV7-9 with TRBJ2-2, with D maybe TRBD1 (6 bases). The CDR3 is made up of 16 amino acids. V was cut by 7 bases and J by 4 bases, with 19 bases left in between. The germline V gene has CDR1 SEHNR and CDR2 FQNEAQ (reference sequence). The DNA for the CDR3 is TGTGCCAGCATCGGAGGCAGGGGCGCGGGCACCGGGGAGCTGTTTTTT. Residues: CASIGGRGAGTGELFF.

This clonotype occurred a few times. The chain uses TRBV7-2 and TRBJ2-7, with D perhaps matching TRBD1 (6 bases). The CDR3 length is 17 residues. V gave up 1 base and J gave up 0 bases, with 16 bases separating them. The V gene's germline CDR1 is SGHTA and CDR2 FQGNSA. CDR3 in amino acids: CASSLVRGTVSSYEQYF. In DNA form, the CDR3 reads TGTGCCAGCAGCTTAGTAAGGGGGACGGTGAGCTCCTACGAGCAGTACTTC.

This clonotype was observed at least ten times. The chain has TRBV24-1 and TRBJ2-3, with D perhaps given as TRBD1 or TRBD2 (5 bases each). V lost 4 bases and J lost 2, with 15 bases in between. The CDR3 extends over 16 amino acids. Per the germline V gene, CDR1 is KGHDR and CDR2 is SFDVKD. CDR3 sequence: CATSEGTPHHTDTQYF. CDR3 nucleotides: TGTGCCACCAGTGAGGGGACCCCCCACCACACAGATACGCAGTATTTT.

The chain carries TRBV14 and TRBJ2-5; a possible D gene is TRBD2 (6 bases). V dropped 0 bases and J dropped 3 bases, with 11 bases sitting between them. Germline lookup yields CDR1 SGHDN and CDR2 FVKESK. This CDR3 spans 15 amino acids. The CDR3 spells CASSQEGLTKETQYF. CDR3 nucleotides: TGTGCCAGCAGCCAAGAGGGACTTACAAAAGAGACCCAGTACTTC.

Only a few counts were recorded for this clonotype. The genes are TRBV27 and TRBJ2-1; no clear D. Trimming removed 2 bases from V and 8 bases from J, with 22 bases in between. Germline-derived CDR1 and CDR2 are MNHEY and SMNVEV (reference sequence). The CDR3 contains 17 residues. The CDR3 is CASSLSPSGTPLDEQFF. The DNA for the CDR3 is TGTGCCAGCAGTTTAAGCCCCTCTGGAACCCCCCTCGATGAGCAGTTCTTC.

There are many counts of this clonotype. The chain combines TRBV28 with TRBJ2-7, with D unclear. The CDR3 runs 12 residues. Deletions cut 2 bases from V and 4 bases from J, with 6 bases between. Per the germline V gene, CDR1 is MDHEN and CDR2 is SYDVKM. The CDR3, as DNA: TGTGCCAGCAGTTTACAGGATTACGAGCAGTACTTC. Its translation: CASSLQDYEQYF.

This clonotype was counted only a few times. V and J are TRBV7-2 and TRBJ2-2; 9 bases match TRBD2. V lost 5 bases, J lost 4 bases, and 2 bases stayed unmatched. Looked up from germline, CDR1 is SGHTA and CDR2 is FQGNSA. CDR3 size: 14 residues. CDR3 sequence reads: CASSKGLATGELFF. CDR3 coding DNA: TGTGCCAGCAGCAAGGGACTAGCCACCGGGGAGCTGTTTTTT.

This clonotype showed up just a few times. The V and J genes are TRBV20-1 and TRBJ2-3; TRBD2 agrees at 11 bases. Looked up from germline, CDR1 is DFQATT and CDR2 is SNEGSKA (reference sequence). The CDR3 extends over 15 amino acids. V shed 4 bases and J 4 bases; nucleotides not matched to a gene: 7. The CDR3 loop reads CSATAASGRSDTQYF. In DNA, the CDR3 is TGCAGTGCTACGGCGGCTAGCGGGAGGTCAGATACGCAGTATTTT.

This clonotype was detected a few times. The chain has TRBV20-1 and TRBJ1-2; perhaps TRBD1 as D (5 bases). Trimming pared 6 bases from V and 6 bases from J, leaving 17 bases between. The CDR3 contains 13 residues. CDR1 is DFQATT and CDR2 is SNEGSKA in the germline V gene (reference sequence). CDR3 amino acids: CSASRGGLHGYTF. The CDR3 DNA follows: TGCAGTGCCTCCCGGGGGGGATTGCATGGCTACACCTTC.

The chain combines TRBV20-1 with TRBJ2-3; D is ambiguous. The CDR3 runs to 16 residues. Germline CDR1 is DFQATT and CDR2 is SNEGSKA (reference sequence). V was shortened by 0 bases and J by 2 bases, with 15 bases between the two germline ends. The CDR3 sequence is CSARDILDSPTDTQYF. DNA for the CDR3: TGCAGTGCTAGAGATATTTTAGATAGCCCCACAGATACGCAGTATTTT.

The chain uses TRBV29-1 and TRBJ2-3; a weak D match, TRBD2 (5 bases). V lost 6 bases, J lost 3 bases, and 10 bases lay in between. Germline V gene lookup returns CDR1 SQVTM and CDR2 ANQGSEA. The CDR3 spans 12 residues. The CDR3 spells CSVSLATDTQYF. DNA of the CDR3: TGCAGCGTCTCCCTAGCTACAGATACGCAGTATTTT.